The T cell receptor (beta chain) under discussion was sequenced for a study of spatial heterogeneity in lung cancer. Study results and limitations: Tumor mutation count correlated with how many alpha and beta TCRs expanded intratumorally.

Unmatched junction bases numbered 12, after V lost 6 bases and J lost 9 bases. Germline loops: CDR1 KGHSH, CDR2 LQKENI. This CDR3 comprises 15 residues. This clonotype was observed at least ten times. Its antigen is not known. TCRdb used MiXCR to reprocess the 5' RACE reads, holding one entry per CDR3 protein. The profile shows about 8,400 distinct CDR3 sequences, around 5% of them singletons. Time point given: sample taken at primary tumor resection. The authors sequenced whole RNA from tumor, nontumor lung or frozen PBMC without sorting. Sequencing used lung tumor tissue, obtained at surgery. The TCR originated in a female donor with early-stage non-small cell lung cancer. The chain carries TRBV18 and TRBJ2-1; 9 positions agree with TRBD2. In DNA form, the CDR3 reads TGTGCCAGCTCGCTAGCAGCGGGAGGATCTGGTGAGCAGTTCTTC. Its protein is CASSLAAGGSGEQFF.